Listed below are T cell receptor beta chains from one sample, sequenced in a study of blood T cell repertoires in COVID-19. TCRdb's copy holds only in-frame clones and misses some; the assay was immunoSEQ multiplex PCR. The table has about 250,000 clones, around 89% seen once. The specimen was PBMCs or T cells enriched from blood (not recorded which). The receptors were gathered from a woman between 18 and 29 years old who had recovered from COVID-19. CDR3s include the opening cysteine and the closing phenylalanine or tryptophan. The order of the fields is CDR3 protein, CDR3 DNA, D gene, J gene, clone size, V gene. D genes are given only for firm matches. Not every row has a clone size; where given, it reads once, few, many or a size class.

cdr3_aa: CASSLAVAGGQETQYF
cdr3_nt: TGCGCCAGCAGCTTGGCGGTAGCGGGGGGTCAAGAGACCCAGTACTTC
d_call: TRBD2
j_call: TRBJ2-5
clone_size: -
v_call: TRBV5-1

cdr3_aa: CASSPNRETQYF
cdr3_nt: TGCGCCAGCAGCCCGAACAGAGAGACCCAGTACTTC
d_call: -
j_call: TRBJ2-5
clone_size: -
v_call: TRBV5-1

cdr3_aa: CASSRSGGYGDTQYF
cdr3_nt: TGTGCCAGCAGCCGTAGCGGGGGCTATGGAGATACGCAGTATTTT
d_call: TRBD2
j_call: TRBJ2-3
clone_size: -
v_call: TRBV2

cdr3_aa: CASNPFETGLGGNTEAFF
cdr3_nt: TGTGCCAGCAACCCTTTTGAGACAGGGTTAGGCGGGAACACTGAAGCTTTCTTT
d_call: TRBD1
j_call: TRBJ1-1
clone_size: -
v_call: TRBV5-5

cdr3_aa: CASSDFRDPSYNEQFF
cdr3_nt: TGCGCCAGCAGTGATTTCAGGGATCCTTCCTACAATGAGCAGTTCTTC
d_call: -
j_call: TRBJ2-1
clone_size: -
v_call: TRBV10-1

cdr3_aa: CAIRGTAGNTIYF
cdr3_nt: TGTGCCATCAGAGGGACAGCTGGAAACACCATATATTTT
d_call: TRBD1
j_call: TRBJ1-3
clone_size: -
v_call: TRBV10-3

cdr3_aa: CASSHFGGGQGNTEAFF
cdr3_nt: TGTGCCAGCAGCCACTTTGGAGGGGGACAGGGGAACACTGAAGCTTTCTTT
d_call: TRBD1
j_call: TRBJ1-1
clone_size: -
v_call: TRBV9

cdr3_aa: CASSLGGQGETQYF
cdr3_nt: TGTGCCAGCAGCTTAGGGGGACAGGGAGAGACCCAGTACTTC
d_call: TRBD1
j_call: TRBJ2-5
clone_size: once
v_call: TRBV7-9

cdr3_aa: CASNDSGGRFKTQYF
cdr3_nt: TGTGCCAGCAACGATAGCGGGGGGCGGTTTAAGACCCAGTACTTC
d_call: TRBD2
j_call: TRBJ2-5
clone_size: -
v_call: TRBV27

cdr3_aa: CASSQERGLETQYF
cdr3_nt: TGTGCCAGCAGCCAAGAACGGGGGTTGGAGACCCAGTACTTC
d_call: -
j_call: TRBJ2-5
clone_size: -
v_call: TRBV14

cdr3_aa: CASSLQLAGELFF
cdr3_nt: TGTGCCAGCAGTCTCCAACTAGCCGGGGAGCTGTTTTTT
d_call: -
j_call: TRBJ2-2
clone_size: -
v_call: TRBV12-3/TRBV12-4

cdr3_aa: CASSPTGRQSHGYTF
cdr3_nt: TGTGCCAGCAGCCCGACGGGGAGGCAGAGCCATGGCTACACCTTC
d_call: -
j_call: TRBJ1-2
clone_size: once
v_call: TRBV7-9

cdr3_aa: CASSQDQAGELANEKLFF
cdr3_nt: TGCGCCAGCAGCCAAGATCAGGCAGGGGAGCTTGCTAATGAAAAACTGTTTTTT
d_call: -
j_call: TRBJ1-4
clone_size: -
v_call: TRBV4-1

cdr3_aa: CASSLDRDPIHF
cdr3_nt: TGTGCCAGCTCACTTGACAGGGACCCCATCCACTTT
d_call: TRBD1
j_call: TRBJ1-6
clone_size: -
v_call: TRBV18

cdr3_aa: CASSADRSYNSPLHF
cdr3_nt: TGTGCCAGCAGCGCCGACAGGTCGTATAATTCACCCCTCCACTTT
d_call: -
j_call: TRBJ1-6
clone_size: -
v_call: TRBV9

cdr3_aa: CASSPGLGRDIRNTIYF
cdr3_nt: TGTGCCAGCAGCCCTGGGTTGGGACGGGACATAAGGAACACCATATATTTT
d_call: -
j_call: TRBJ1-3
clone_size: -
v_call: TRBV3-1/TRBV3-2

cdr3_aa: CASSLARSGGSNQPQHF
cdr3_nt: TGTGCCAGCAGCTTAGCGCGTTCGGGAGGGAGCAATCAGCCCCAGCATTTT
d_call: -
j_call: TRBJ1-5
clone_size: -
v_call: TRBV7-9

cdr3_aa: CASGGQGNTGELFF
cdr3_nt: TGTGCCAGCGGAGGGCAGGGGAACACCGGGGAGCTGTTTTTT
d_call: -
j_call: TRBJ2-2
clone_size: -
v_call: TRBV6-5

cdr3_aa: CASSYNQGAFEAFF
cdr3_nt: TGTGCCAGCAGTTATAACCAGGGTGCTTTTGAAGCTTTCTTT
d_call: -
j_call: TRBJ1-1
clone_size: many
v_call: TRBV6-5

cdr3_aa: CASSMGGRVQYF
cdr3_nt: TGTGCCAGTAGTATGGGCGGGCGAGTTCAGTACTTC
d_call: -
j_call: TRBJ2-4
clone_size: -
v_call: TRBV19

cdr3_aa: CASSLNRGTEAFF
cdr3_nt: TGTGCCAGCAGTTTAAATAGGGGGACTGAAGCTTTCTTT
d_call: -
j_call: TRBJ1-1
clone_size: -
v_call: TRBV28

cdr3_aa: CASSQKGFGGGPTDTQYF
cdr3_nt: TGCGCCAGCAGCCAGAAGGGGTTTGGGGGGGGCCCCACAGATACGCAGTATTTT
d_call: -
j_call: TRBJ2-3
clone_size: -
v_call: TRBV4-1

cdr3_aa: CASSLRGQTEAFF
cdr3_nt: TGCGCCAGCAGCCTAAGGGGGCAAACTGAAGCTTTCTTT
d_call: TRBD1
j_call: TRBJ1-1
clone_size: -
v_call: TRBV5-1

cdr3_aa: CATSRVAVLAGGPEQYF
cdr3_nt: TGTGCCACCAGCAGGGTGGCAGTTCTTGCGGGGGGGCCCGAGCAGTACTTC
d_call: TRBD2
j_call: TRBJ2-7
clone_size: -
v_call: TRBV15

cdr3_aa: CASSIAGGVHNEQFF
cdr3_nt: TGTGCCAGTAGTATCGCGGGTGGGGTCCACAATGAGCAGTTCTTC
d_call: -
j_call: TRBJ2-1
clone_size: -
v_call: TRBV19

cdr3_aa: CASSQDRQGYFYEQYF
cdr3_nt: TGTGCCAGCAGCCAAGACCGACAGGGATACTTCTACGAGCAGTACTTC
d_call: TRBD1
j_call: TRBJ2-7
clone_size: -
v_call: TRBV3-1/TRBV3-2